Sequencing of this TCR beta chain was carried out in a study of spatial heterogeneity in lung cancer. The wider study: Combinations of a unique TCR and a UMI were tallied in raw reads, and on average each appeared more than ten times.

Broader study findings: There were more appearances of ubiquitous expanded tumor TCRs in blood at resection than at follow-up.

Concerning this clonotype itself: The antigen is unknown.

The time point is: blood at routine non-recurrence follow-up after resection. Whole RNA obtained from tumor, nontumor lung or frozen PBMC underwent sequencing without sorting. TCR cDNA molecules were tagged individually, and each one carried a unique molecular identifier. TCRdb itself ran the 5' RACE reads through MiXCR, one entry per CDR3 protein. This sample has 85,000 to 100,000 distinct CDR3 sequences, with 19% found just once. Trimming shortened V by 2 bases and J by 0 bases, and 6 bases separated the two germline ends. Germline CDR1 reads SGHRS; CDR2 reads YFSETQ. CDR3 length: 14 residues. The sequences come from PBMCs, collected at follow-up. The chain couples TRBV5-1 to TRBJ1-3; no firm D call. This TCR was recovered from a male donor with early-stage non-small cell lung cancer. The CDR3 DNA reads as TGCGCCAGCAGCTTTGAAGCCTCTGGAAACACCATATATTTT. It codes for CASSFEASGNTIYF.